One and the same sample provided the 10 T cell receptor beta chains below, sequenced in a study of T-cell reconstitution after alpha-beta-depleted transplantation in children. The library targeted TCRbeta and was prepared with unique molecular identifiers. TCRdb itself ran the PCR reads through MiXCR, one entry per CDR3 protein. The sample includes about 340,000 distinct CDR3 sequences, 10% to 13% of them seen just once. The starting material was PBMCs from the stem cell graft donor, obtained from the stem cell graft. All receptors come from a human donor who donated a stem cell graft to a child with acute lymphoblastic leukemia.

The V call is TRBV2, the J call TRBJ2-5; D not resolved. Germline V gives CDR1 SNHLY, CDR2 FYNNEI. The CDR3 loop spans 16 amino acids. V lost 4 bases and J 2 bases, leaving 17 bases between the germline ends. CDR3 DNA: TGTGCCAGCAGTGGATCGATCCTATTGACACAAGAGACCCAGTACTTC. Residues: CASSGSILLTQETQYF.

This clonotype appeared a few times. The rearrangement links TRBV7-2 to TRBJ2-7; unclear D gene. The CDR3 is made up of 15 amino acids. Trimming stripped 5 bases from V and 1 base from J, with 15 bases between. Germline loops: CDR1 SGHTA, CDR2 FQGNSA. CDR3 nucleotides: TGTGCCAGCAGCCCGGACGGAATGGGGTCCTACGAGCAGTACTTC. Amino acid sequence: CASSPDGMGSYEQYF.

This clonotype was detected only a few times. This rearrangement joins TRBV29-1 to TRBJ2-1; D ambiguous. Between the trimmed V and J ends, which lost 7 bases and 3 bases, there was a span of 7 bases. This CDR3 contains 11 residues. Looked up from germline, CDR1 is SQVTM and CDR2 is ANQGSEA. CDR3 in DNA: TGCAGCGGCGACGTCTACAATGAGCAGTTCTTC. Its translation: CSGDVYNEQFF.

Note on this clonotype: One end of the junction does not line up with germline, which may come from a read error. The chain recombines TRBV11-1 with TRBJ1-4, with 7 bases that match TRBD1. Germline loops: CDR1 SGHAT, CDR2 FQDESV (reference sequence). CDR3 size: 17 residues. The CDR3 DNA reads TGTTCCAGCAGCTTAGGGGGCAGCCAGACCCGAGGTGAAAAACTGTTTTTT. Its translation is CSSSLGGSQTRGEKLFF.

This rearrangement joins TRBV7-2 to TRBJ2-1; D remains ambiguous. The germline V and J ends were trimmed by 7 bases and 7 bases, with 8 bases remaining between them. Germline values: CDR1 SGHTA, CDR2 FQGNSA. CDR3 size: 11 residues. The CDR3 loop reads CASTPVNEQFF. Written as DNA, the CDR3 is TGTGCCAGCACCCCTGTAAATGAGCAGTTCTTC.

The rearrangement uses TRBV4-3 and TRBJ2-1, with 10 bases fitting TRBD2. After removal of 3 bases from V and 3 bases from J, the junction contained 5 bases not matched to a gene. CDR3 length: 16 residues. Per the germline V gene, CDR1 is LGHNA and CDR2 is YSLEER. The CDR3 protein is CASSQGLARLYNEQFF. The CDR3 nucleotides read TGCGCCAGCAGCCAGGGACTAGCGAGGCTCTACAATGAGCAGTTCTTC.

This clonotype was seen at least ten times. The V call is TRBV28, the J call TRBJ2-1; 8 nucleotides agree with TRBD2. J lost 5 bases, V lost 8 bases, and 8 bases had no gene match. The CDR3 sequence is 14 residues long. Germline V gene lookup returns CDR1 MDHEN and CDR2 SYDVKM. This CDR3 is CASSNAAGDNEQFF. DNA of the CDR3: TGTGCCAGCTCCAATGCAGCGGGAGACAATGAGCAGTTCTTC.

The J gene is TRBJ2-7, the V gene TRBV5-1; 10 positions agree with TRBD1. There are 15 residues in the CDR3. V lost 4 bases, J lost 3 bases, and 7 bases stayed unmatched. Germline-derived CDR1 and CDR2 are SGHRS and YFSETQ. The DNA of the CDR3 is TGCGCCAGCAGCGTGGGACAGGGGATAATCTACGAGCAGTACTTC. This codes for CASSVGQGIIYEQYF.

This sequence joins TRBV27 and TRBJ2-3, with a weak D call TRBD2 (5 bases). Between the trimmed V and J ends, which lost 3 bases and 0 bases, there was a span of 10 bases. CDR3 size: 15 residues. Germline CDR1 and CDR2: MNHEY and SMNVEV (reference sequence). CDR3 nucleotide sequence: TGTGCCAGCAGTTTTATTACGGGAAGCACAGATACGCAGTATTTT. Its protein product is CASSFITGSTDTQYF.

About this clonotype: A much larger clonotype is one base distant, so this may be a read error. The rearrangement joins TRBV20-1 to TRBJ2-1; no reliable D call. From germline, CDR1 is DFQATT and CDR2 SNEGSKA (reference sequence). The CDR3 extends over 15 amino acids. V lost 6 bases and J 0 bases, leaving 15 bases between the germline ends. The CDR3 loop is CSASPGPDSYNEQFF. DNA of the CDR3: TGCAGTGCGTCTCCGGGCCCGGACTCCTACAATGAGCAGTTCTTC.